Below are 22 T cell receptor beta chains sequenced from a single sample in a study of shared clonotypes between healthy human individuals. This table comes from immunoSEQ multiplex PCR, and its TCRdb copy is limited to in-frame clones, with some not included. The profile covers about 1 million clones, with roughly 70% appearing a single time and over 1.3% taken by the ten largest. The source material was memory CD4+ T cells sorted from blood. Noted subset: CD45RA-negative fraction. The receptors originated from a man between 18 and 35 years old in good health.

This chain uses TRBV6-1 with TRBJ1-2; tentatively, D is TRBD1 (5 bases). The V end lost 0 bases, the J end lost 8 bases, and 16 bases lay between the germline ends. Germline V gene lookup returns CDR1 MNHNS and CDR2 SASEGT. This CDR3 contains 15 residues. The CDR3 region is CASSEAQRGEIGYTF. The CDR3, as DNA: TGTGCCAGCAGTGAAGCGCAAAGGGGTGAAATAGGCTACACCTTC.

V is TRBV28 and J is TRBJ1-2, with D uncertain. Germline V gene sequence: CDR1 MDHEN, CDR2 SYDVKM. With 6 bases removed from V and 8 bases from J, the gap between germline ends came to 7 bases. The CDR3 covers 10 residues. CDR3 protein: CASRGRGYTF. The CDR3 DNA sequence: TGTGCCAGCAGAGGTCGGGGCTACACCTTC.

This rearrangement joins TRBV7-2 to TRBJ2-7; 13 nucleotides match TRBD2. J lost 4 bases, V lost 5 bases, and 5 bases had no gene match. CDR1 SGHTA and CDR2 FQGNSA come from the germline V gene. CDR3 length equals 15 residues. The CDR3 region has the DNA TGTGCCAGCAGCCCGTCGGGACTAGCGGGATACGAGCAGTACTTC. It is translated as CASSPSGLAGYEQYF.

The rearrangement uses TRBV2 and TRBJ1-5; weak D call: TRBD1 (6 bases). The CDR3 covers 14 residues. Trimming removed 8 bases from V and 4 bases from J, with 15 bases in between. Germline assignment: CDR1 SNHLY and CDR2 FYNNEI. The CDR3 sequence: CASSDSPANQPQHF. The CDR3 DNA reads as TGTGCCAGCTCGGACAGCCCAGCAAATCAGCCCCAGCATTTT. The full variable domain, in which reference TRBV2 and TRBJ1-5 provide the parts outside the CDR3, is EPEVTQTPSHQVTQMGQEVILRCVPISNHLYFYWYRQILGQKVEFLVSFYNNEISEKSEIFDDQFSVERPDGSNFTLKIRSTKLEDSAMYFCASSDSPANQPQHFGDGTRLSIL.

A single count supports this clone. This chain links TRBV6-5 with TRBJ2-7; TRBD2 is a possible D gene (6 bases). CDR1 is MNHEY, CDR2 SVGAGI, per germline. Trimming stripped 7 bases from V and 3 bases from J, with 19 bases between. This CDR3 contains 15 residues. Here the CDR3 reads CASNPRGSADYEQYF. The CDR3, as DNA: TGTGCCAGCAACCCCCGGGGGAGCGCCGACTACGAGCAGTACTTC.

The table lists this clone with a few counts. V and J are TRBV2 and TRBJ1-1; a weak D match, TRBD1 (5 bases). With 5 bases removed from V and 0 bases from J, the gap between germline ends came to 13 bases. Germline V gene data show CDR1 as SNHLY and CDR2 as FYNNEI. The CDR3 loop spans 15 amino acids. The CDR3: CASSPQGMVNTEAFF. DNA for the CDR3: TGTGCCAGCAGTCCCCAGGGAATGGTGAACACTGAAGCTTTCTTT.

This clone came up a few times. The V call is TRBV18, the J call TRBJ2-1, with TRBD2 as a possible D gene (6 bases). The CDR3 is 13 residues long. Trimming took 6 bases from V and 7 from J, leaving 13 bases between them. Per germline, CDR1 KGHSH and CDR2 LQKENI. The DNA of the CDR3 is TGTGCCAGCTCCTACTACCGGGGGAATGAGCAGTTCTTC. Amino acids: CASSYYRGNEQFF.

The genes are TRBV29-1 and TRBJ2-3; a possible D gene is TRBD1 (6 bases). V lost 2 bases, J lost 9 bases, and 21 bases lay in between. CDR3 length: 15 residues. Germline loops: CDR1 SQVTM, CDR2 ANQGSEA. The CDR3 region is CSVESSAGRGGTQYF. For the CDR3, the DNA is TGCAGCGTTGAAAGTTCGGCAGGCAGGGGTGGAACGCAGTATTTT.

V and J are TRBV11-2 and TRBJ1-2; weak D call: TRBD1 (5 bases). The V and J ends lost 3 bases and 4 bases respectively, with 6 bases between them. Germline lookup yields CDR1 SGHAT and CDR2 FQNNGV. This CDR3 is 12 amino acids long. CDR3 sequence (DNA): TGTGCCAGCAGCTTCAGGGTCTATGGCTACACCTTC. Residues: CASSFRVYGYTF.

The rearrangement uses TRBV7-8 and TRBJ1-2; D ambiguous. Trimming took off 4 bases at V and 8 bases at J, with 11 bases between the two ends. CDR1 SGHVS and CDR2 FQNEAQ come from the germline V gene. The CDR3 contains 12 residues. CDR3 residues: CASSSGPLGYTF. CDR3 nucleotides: TGTGCCAGCAGCTCCGGACCCCTGGGCTACACCTTC. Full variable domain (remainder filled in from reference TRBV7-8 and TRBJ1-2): GAGVSQSPRYKVAKRGQDVALRCDPISGHVSLFWYQQALGQGPEFLTYFQNEAQLDKSGLPSDRFFAERPEGSVSTLKIQRTQQEDSAVYLCASSSGPLGYTFGSGTRLTVV.

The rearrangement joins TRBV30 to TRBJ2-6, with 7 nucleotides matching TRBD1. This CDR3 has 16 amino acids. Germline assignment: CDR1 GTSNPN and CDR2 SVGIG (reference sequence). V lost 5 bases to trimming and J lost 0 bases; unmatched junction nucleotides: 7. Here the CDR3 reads CAWYRGPLSGANVLTF. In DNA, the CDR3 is TGTGCCTGGTACAGGGGCCCTCTCTCTGGGGCCAACGTCCTGACTTTC.

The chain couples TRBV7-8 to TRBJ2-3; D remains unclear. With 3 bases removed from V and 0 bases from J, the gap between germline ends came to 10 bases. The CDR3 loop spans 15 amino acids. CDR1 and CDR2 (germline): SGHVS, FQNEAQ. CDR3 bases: TGTGCCAGCAGCTTGGCGGAGCGAAGCACAGATACGCAGTATTTT. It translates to CASSLAERSTDTQYF.

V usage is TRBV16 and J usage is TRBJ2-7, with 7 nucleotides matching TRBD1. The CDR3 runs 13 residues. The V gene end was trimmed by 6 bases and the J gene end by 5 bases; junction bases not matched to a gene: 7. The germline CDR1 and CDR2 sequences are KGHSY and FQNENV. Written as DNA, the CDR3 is TGTGCCAGCAGACGGACGACAGGGAACGAGCAGTACTTC. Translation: CASRRTTGNEQYF.

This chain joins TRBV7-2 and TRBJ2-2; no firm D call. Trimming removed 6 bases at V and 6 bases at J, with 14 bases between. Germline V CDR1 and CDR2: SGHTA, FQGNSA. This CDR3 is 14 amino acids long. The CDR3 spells CASSFLLFAGELFF. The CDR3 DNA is TGTGCCAGCAGTTTTCTACTGTTCGCCGGGGAGCTGTTTTTT.

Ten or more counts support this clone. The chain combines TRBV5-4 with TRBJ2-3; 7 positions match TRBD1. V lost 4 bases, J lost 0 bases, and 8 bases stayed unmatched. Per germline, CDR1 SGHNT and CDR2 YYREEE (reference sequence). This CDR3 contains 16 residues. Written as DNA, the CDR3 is TGTGCCAGCAGCCCCCCGGGGACAGCTAGCACAGATACGCAGTATTTT. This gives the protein CASSPPGTASTDTQYF.

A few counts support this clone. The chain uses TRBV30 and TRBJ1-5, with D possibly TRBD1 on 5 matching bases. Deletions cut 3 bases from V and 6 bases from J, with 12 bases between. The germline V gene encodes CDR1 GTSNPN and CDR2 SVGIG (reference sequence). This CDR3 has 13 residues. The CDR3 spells CAWRGGSAQPQHF. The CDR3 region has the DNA TGTGCCTGGAGGGGGGGGTCGGCTCAGCCCCAGCATTTT.

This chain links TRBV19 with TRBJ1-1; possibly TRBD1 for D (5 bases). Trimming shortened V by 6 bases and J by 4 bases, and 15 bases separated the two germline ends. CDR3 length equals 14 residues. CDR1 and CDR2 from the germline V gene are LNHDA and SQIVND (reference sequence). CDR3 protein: CASSEMAGPTEAFF. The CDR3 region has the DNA TGTGCCAGTAGCGAAATGGCGGGACCCACTGAAGCTTTCTTT.

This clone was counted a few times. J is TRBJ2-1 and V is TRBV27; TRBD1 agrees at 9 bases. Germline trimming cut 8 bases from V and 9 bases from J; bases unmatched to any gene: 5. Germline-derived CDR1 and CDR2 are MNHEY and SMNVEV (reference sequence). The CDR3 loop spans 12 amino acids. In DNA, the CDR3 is TGTGCCAGCGGACTGGACAGGGGTGAGCAGTTCTTC. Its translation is CASGLDRGEQFF.

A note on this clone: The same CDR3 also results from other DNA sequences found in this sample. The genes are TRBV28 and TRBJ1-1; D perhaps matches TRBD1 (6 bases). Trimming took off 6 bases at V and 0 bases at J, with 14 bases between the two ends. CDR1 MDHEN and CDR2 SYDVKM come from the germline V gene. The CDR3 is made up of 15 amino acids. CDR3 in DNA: TGTGCCAGCAGCCCACCCACAGGGATGAACACTGAAGCTTTCTTT. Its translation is CASSPPTGMNTEAFF.

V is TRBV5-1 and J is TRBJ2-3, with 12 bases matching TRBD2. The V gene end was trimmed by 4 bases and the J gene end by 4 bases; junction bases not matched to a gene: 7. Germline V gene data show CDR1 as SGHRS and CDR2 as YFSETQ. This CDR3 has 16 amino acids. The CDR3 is CASSVVLAGGPDTQYF. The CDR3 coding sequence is TGCGCCAGCAGCGTCGTTCTAGCGGGGGGGCCAGATACGCAGTATTTT.

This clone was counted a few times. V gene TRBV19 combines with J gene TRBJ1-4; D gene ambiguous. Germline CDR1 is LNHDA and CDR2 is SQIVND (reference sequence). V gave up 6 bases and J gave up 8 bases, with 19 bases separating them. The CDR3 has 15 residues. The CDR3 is CASSSQHPGIEKLFF. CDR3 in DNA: TGTGCCAGTAGCAGCCAGCATCCCGGAATCGAAAAACTGTTTTTT. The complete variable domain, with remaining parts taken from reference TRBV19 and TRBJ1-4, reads DGGITQSPKYLFRKEGQNVTLSCEQNLNHDAMYWYRQDPGQGLRLIYYSQIVNDFQKGDIAEGYSVSREKKESFPLTVTSAQKNPTAFYLCASSSQHPGIEKLFFGSGTQLSVL.

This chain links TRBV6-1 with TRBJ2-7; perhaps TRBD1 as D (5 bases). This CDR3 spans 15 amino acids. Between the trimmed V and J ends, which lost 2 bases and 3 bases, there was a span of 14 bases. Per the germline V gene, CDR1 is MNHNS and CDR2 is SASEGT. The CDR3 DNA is TGTGCCAGCAGTGAACGACAGACACTTTTCTACGAGCAGTACTTC. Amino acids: CASSERQTLFYEQYF.